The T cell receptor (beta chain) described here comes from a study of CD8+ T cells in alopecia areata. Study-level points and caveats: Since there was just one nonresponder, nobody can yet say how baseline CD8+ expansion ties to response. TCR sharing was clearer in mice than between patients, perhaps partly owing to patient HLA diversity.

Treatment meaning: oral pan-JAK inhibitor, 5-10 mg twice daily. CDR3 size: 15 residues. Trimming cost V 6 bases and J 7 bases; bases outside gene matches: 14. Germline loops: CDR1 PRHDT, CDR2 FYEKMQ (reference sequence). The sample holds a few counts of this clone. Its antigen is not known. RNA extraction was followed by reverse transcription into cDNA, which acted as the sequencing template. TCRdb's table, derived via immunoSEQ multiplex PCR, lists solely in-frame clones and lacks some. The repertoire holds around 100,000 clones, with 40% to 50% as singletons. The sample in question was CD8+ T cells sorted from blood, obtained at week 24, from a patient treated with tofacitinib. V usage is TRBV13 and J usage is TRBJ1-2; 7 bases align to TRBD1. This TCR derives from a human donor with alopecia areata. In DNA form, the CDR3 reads TGTGCCAGCAGGAAAAACCGACAGGGTGGGAGTGGCTACACCTTC. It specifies CASRKNRQGGSGYTF.